This T cell receptor beta chain was captured in a study of blood T cells in healthy people across ages. Findings and limits, study-wide: Using unsorted PBMCs precluded a conclusive naive versus antigen-experienced comparison. Older age went with lower TCR beta diversity per million T cells, in a roughly linear way.

Caucasian, healthy and from Russia, the donors were aged between 6 and 90. This clonotype was seen ten or more times. The antigen remains unidentified. Germline CDR1 is MNHEY and CDR2 is SMNVEV (reference sequence). The ends were cut back, 5 bases at V and 8 bases at J, with 22 bases in the middle. The CDR3 covers 16 residues. Next came a second PCR, run for about 6 to 11 cycles, which used a sample-barcoded 5' primer along with a J-beta primer mix. TCRdb passed the 5' RACE reads through MiXCR, listing each CDR3 protein once. This table holds 750,000 to 950,000 distinct CDR3 sequences, around 29% found once. These same data were also listed under a study on T cells of mothers and their children. Per that study: Sample barcodes and 2-4 random nucleotides were added by the M1S primer of the second PCR.

Sequencing was done on a sample of blood. This sequence originates from a woman aged 40 to 50 in good health. The chain combines TRBV27 with TRBJ1-5; the D is unclear. Here the CDR3 reads CASSPSLQGRMEPQHF. CDR3 nucleotides: TGTGCCAGCAGTCCTTCGTTACAAGGGCGGATGGAGCCCCAGCATTTT.